Each of the 17 T cell receptor beta chains below was sequenced from the same sample in a study of OX40 agonist ivuxolimab in advanced cancers. Library construction relied on the immunoSEQ multiplex PCR assay. Sourced from immuneACCESS, this table was stored by TCRdb with only in-frame sequences that have V and J called. A share of the clones is absent; for the studies checked, an unresolved V gene accounts for under half, and the remainder has no known explanation. Within this sample are 10,000 to 15,000 clones, with nearly 80% of them counted one time only. The top ten clonotypes cover 20% to 30% of the sample. This specimen was CD4+ or CD8+ T cells sorted from blood, taken in a trial of the OX40 agonist ivuxolimab. The receptors here all came from an adult with an advanced solid tumor such as melanoma, head and neck, liver or kidney cancer.

This chain links TRBV29-1 with TRBJ2-7; 7 nucleotides align to TRBD2. Per the germline V gene, CDR1 is SQVTM and CDR2 is ANQGSEA. Germline trimming cut 7 bases from V and 3 bases from J; bases unmatched to any gene: 12. The CDR3 consists of 14 residues. In nucleotides, the CDR3 is TGCAGCGCTCTGACTAGCACCGGGCGCTACGAGCAGTACTTC. Its translation: CSALTSTGRYEQYF.

The gene calls are TRBV7-9 and TRBJ1-1; TRBD1 might be the D (6 bases). The CDR3 runs to 15 residues. Germline values: CDR1 SEHNR, CDR2 FQNEAQ (reference sequence). The V and J ends lost 7 bases and 5 bases respectively, with 20 bases between them. The CDR3 bases are TGTGCCAGCACCCCTCTGTGGGGGGCGCGGACTGAAGCTTTCTTT. Residues: CASTPLWGARTEAFF.

The chain joins TRBV5-4 to TRBJ2-1, with 13 bases matching TRBD2. Trimming took 4 bases from V and 4 from J; bases not matched to a gene: 5. Germline assignment: CDR1 SGHNT and CDR2 YYREEE (reference sequence). The CDR3 runs 16 residues. The CDR3 protein is CASSKLAGGPYNEQFF. As DNA, the CDR3 is TGTGCCAGCAGCAAACTAGCGGGGGGGCCTTACAATGAGCAGTTCTTC.

This chain connects TRBV13 to TRBJ2-5; D possibly corresponds to TRBD2 (6 bases). The V gene lost 5 bases and the J gene lost 5 bases, with 18 bases spanning the gap. This CDR3 has 15 amino acids. Germline V gene data show CDR1 as PRHDT and CDR2 as FYEKMQ (reference sequence). CDR3 sequence: CASSPRTNQLETQYF. The CDR3 DNA follows: TGTGCCAGCAGCCCCCGGACTAACCAGCTGGAGACCCAGTACTTC.

This clone was observed once. The V and J genes are TRBV9 and TRBJ1-2; 9 bases match TRBD1. This CDR3 comprises 14 residues. Germline assignment: CDR1 SGDLS and CDR2 YYNGEE. V dropped 0 bases and J dropped 8; count of bases not matched to a gene: 5. Here the CDR3 reads CASSVEQGAGGYTF. The CDR3 DNA reads as TGTGCCAGCAGCGTAGAACAGGGGGCTGGGGGCTACACCTTC.

V usage is TRBV19 and J usage is TRBJ1-2; the D gene is possibly TRBD1 (5 bases). Trimming cost V 7 bases and J 8 bases, with 14 bases left between them. This CDR3 contains 12 residues. Looked up from germline, CDR1 is LNHDA and CDR2 is SQIVND (reference sequence). DNA for the CDR3: TGTGCCAGTAAGTCGGGGGTGAGGGGCTACACCTTC. Translating gives CASKSGVRGYTF.

The chain combines TRBV4-3 with TRBJ2-3; TRBD2 agrees at 14 bases. The CDR3 is 17 amino acids. Germline V gene data show CDR1 as LGHNA and CDR2 as YSLEER. Unmatched junction bases numbered 5, after V lost 0 bases and J lost 6 bases. The CDR3 is CASSQEGLAGAADTQYF. The DNA of the CDR3 is TGCGCCAGCAGCCAAGAGGGACTAGCGGGAGCGGCGGATACGCAGTATTTT.

The V gene is TRBV18, the J gene TRBJ2-7; 7 bases match TRBD1. V lost 1 base, J lost 0 bases, and 0 bases stayed unmatched. The CDR3 is 14 amino acids. Per the germline V gene, CDR1 is KGHSH and CDR2 is LQKENI. The CDR3 loop is CASSPRDSSYEQYF. The DNA of the CDR3 is TGTGCCAGCTCACCACGGGACAGCTCCTACGAGCAGTACTTC. Full variable domain (missing parts from reference TRBV18 and TRBJ2-7): NAGVMQNPRHLVRRRGQEARLRCSPMKGHSHVYWYRQLPEEGLKFMVYLQKENIIDESGMPKERFSAEFPKEGPSILRIQQVVRGDSAAYFCASSPRDSSYEQYFGPGTRLTVT.

This chain uses TRBV5-6 with TRBJ1-1, with D uncertain. There are 13 residues in the CDR3. Germline V gives CDR1 SGHDT, CDR2 YYEEEE. With 2 bases removed from V and 6 bases from J, the gap between germline ends came to 11 bases. CDR3 amino acids: CASSFPSGPEAFF. The CDR3 DNA reads as TGTGCCAGCAGCTTTCCCTCTGGTCCTGAAGCTTTCTTT.

This clone appeared a few times. The V gene is TRBV14, the J gene TRBJ2-1; D call uncertain. V shed 1 base and J shed 1 base, with 2 bases lying between them. Germline V gene sequence: CDR1 SGHDN, CDR2 FVKESK. This CDR3 region has 13 residues. The CDR3, as DNA: TGTGCCAGCAGCCAAGTTTCCTACAATGAGCAGTTCTTC. It encodes CASSQVSYNEQFF.

The CDR3 DNA reads TGTGCCAGCAGCTACAGGATTGAGGGAAACGAGCAGTACTTC. Protein product: CASSYRIEGNEQYF. V and J are TRBV11-2 and TRBJ2-5; D may be TRBD1 or TRBD2 (5 bases each). The J call is in doubt because the DNA end fits TRBJ2-7 better. The CDR3 sequence is 14 residues long. From germline, CDR1 is SGHAT and CDR2 FQNNGV.

The rearrangement links TRBV4-1 to TRBJ2-7; no reliable D call. CDR3 length equals 13 residues. Trimming removed 8 bases at V and 0 bases at J, with 11 bases between. Germline-derived CDR1 and CDR2 are MGHRA and YSYEKL. CDR3 loop: CASQSTYSYEQYF. The CDR3 coding sequence is TGCGCCAGCCAGTCGACATACTCCTACGAGCAGTACTTC.

V and J are TRBV28 and TRBJ1-6; D unclear. From germline, CDR1 is MDHEN and CDR2 SYDVKM. The CDR3 totals 17 residues. Trimming took 3 bases from V and 0 from J, leaving 12 bases between them. The CDR3 reads CASSFEMGSSYNSPLHF. The CDR3 region has the DNA TGTGCCAGCAGTTTCGAGATGGGGAGCTCCTATAATTCACCCCTCCACTTT.

This chain connects TRBV6-5 to TRBJ1-1, with 7 positions matching TRBD1. J was trimmed by 9 bases and V by 0 bases; bases with no gene match: 7. CDR3 size: 14 residues. CDR1 MNHEY and CDR2 SVGAGI come from the germline V gene. CDR3: CASSYSVRGAQAFF. CDR3 sequence (DNA): TGTGCCAGCAGTTACTCCGTCAGGGGGGCACAAGCTTTCTTT.

This chain uses TRBV25-1 with TRBJ1-1; D uncertain. This CDR3 comprises 13 residues. Trimming pared 4 bases from V and 0 bases from J, leaving 6 bases between. CDR1 and CDR2 (germline): MGHDK, SYGVNS. CDR3 nucleotide sequence: TGTGCCAGCAGTGTTACAGTGAACACTGAAGCTTTCTTT. It codes for CASSVTVNTEAFF.

The chain uses TRBV6-1 and TRBJ2-5, with 12 bases fitting TRBD2. The CDR3 consists of 15 residues. The junction had 0 bases not matched to a gene; V was cut back by 2 bases and J by 2 bases. CDR1 MNHNS and CDR2 SASEGT come from the germline V gene. CDR3 nucleotide sequence: TGTGCCAGCAGTGAACTAGCGGGGGGGCAAGAGACCCAGTACTTC. Protein: CASSELAGGQETQYF.

V usage is TRBV2 and J usage is TRBJ2-7, with TRBD1 matching 7 bases. This CDR3 is 12 amino acids long. Germline CDR1 is SNHLY and CDR2 is FYNNEI. Trimming at V came to 8 bases and at J to 1 base, leaving 2 bases not matched to a gene. The chain's CDR3 is CASGTVSYEQYF. The CDR3, as DNA: TGTGCCAGCGGGACAGTATCCTACGAGCAGTACTTC. The whole variable domain, remainder taken from reference TRBV2 and TRBJ2-7, is EPEVTQTPSHQVTQMGQEVILRCVPISNHLYFYWYRQILGQKVEFLVSFYNNEISEKSEIFDDQFSVERPDGSNFTLKIRSTKLEDSAMYFCASGTVSYEQYFGPGTRLTVT.